Listed below are T cell receptor beta chains from one sample, sequenced in a study of cytomegalovirus exposure and HLA in healthy donors. Using immunoSEQ multiplex PCR, the repertoire was profiled, and TCRdb retains in-frame clones only, with some absent. This sample has about 88,000 clones, with 84% found just once. Sequencing was performed on PBMCs. The receptor set was obtained from a woman under 30 in good health and CMV-seropositive. The CDR3 runs from the conserved cysteine through the conserved F or W. A D gene is named only where the DNA matches it firmly. Clone size, where shown, is once, few, many, or a class for clones that have expanded.

CDR3: CASSHTDRSYEQYF
DNA: TGTGCCAGCAGCCATACGGACAGGTCCTACGAGCAGTACTTC
D: TRBD1
size: -
V: TRBV7-2
J: TRBJ2-7

CDR3: CASSIDRTFRNQPQHF
DNA: TGTGCCAGTAGTATAGACAGGACTTTCCGGAATCAGCCCCAGCATTTT
D: -
size: -
V: TRBV19
J: TRBJ1-5

CDR3: CASSPTDSRNEQYF
DNA: TGTGCCAGCTCACCCACCGACAGTAGGAACGAGCAGTACTTC
D: -
size: -
V: TRBV18
J: TRBJ2-7

CDR3: CASSPPGPTGGNSYGYTF
DNA: TGTGCCAGCTCACCCCCGGGACCAACAGGGGGCAATAGCTATGGCTACACCTTC
D: TRBD1
size: -
V: TRBV18
J: TRBJ1-2

CDR3: CASSTLASGGGEQFF
DNA: TGTGCCAGCAGTACGCTCGCTAGCGGGGGGGGCGAGCAGTTCTTC
D: TRBD2
size: few
V: TRBV28
J: TRBJ2-1

CDR3: CAISDGLRDGYTF
DNA: TGTGCCATCAGTGACGGACTACGGGATGGCTACACCTTC
D: -
size: -
V: TRBV10-3
J: TRBJ1-2

CDR3: CASSSRTGRNGYTF
DNA: TGTGCCAGCAGTTCTCGGACAGGGCGAAATGGCTACACCTTC
D: TRBD1
size: -
V: TRBV6-6
J: TRBJ1-2

CDR3: CASSLGDREVQPQHF
DNA: TGTGCCAGCAGCTTGGGGGACAGGGAGGTCCAGCCCCAGCATTTT
D: TRBD1
size: -
V: TRBV7-8
J: TRBJ1-5

CDR3: CASKGQAAGETQYF
DNA: TGCGCCAGCAAAGGACAGGCCGCGGGGGAGACCCAGTACTTC
D: -
size: -
V: TRBV5-1
J: TRBJ2-5

CDR3: CASSLVTRGAYEQYF
DNA: TGTGCCAGCAGCTTAGTGACGCGGGGGGCCTACGAGCAGTACTTC
D: TRBD2
size: -
V: TRBV7-2
J: TRBJ2-7

CDR3: CASSNSNTDTQYF
DNA: TGTGCCAGCAGCAACTCGAACACAGATACGCAGTATTTT
D: -
size: once
V: TRBV7-2
J: TRBJ2-3

CDR3: CASSPAPGLGYTDTQYF
DNA: TGTGCCAGCAGCCCCGCTCCGGGACTAGGTTACACAGATACGCAGTATTTT
D: TRBD2
size: -
V: TRBV28
J: TRBJ2-3

CDR3: CASSDTLGTGARDTQYF
DNA: TGTGCCAGCAGTGACACCCTAGGGACAGGGGCAAGAGATACGCAGTATTTT
D: TRBD1
size: -
V: TRBV2
J: TRBJ2-3

CDR3: CASSLVQDYGYTF
DNA: TGTGCCAGCAGCTTAGTGCAGGACTATGGCTACACCTTC
D: -
size: -
V: TRBV11-2
J: TRBJ1-2

CDR3: CASSGLAGGLAKNIQYF
DNA: TGCGCCAGCAGTGGACTAGCGGGGGGTCTAGCCAAAAACATTCAGTACTTC
D: TRBD2
size: once
V: TRBV10-2
J: TRBJ2-4

CDR3: CASSTGLADHTQYF
DNA: TGTGCCAGTAGTACTGGACTAGCTGATCATACGCAGTATTTT
D: TRBD2
size: -
V: TRBV19
J: TRBJ2-3

CDR3: CASSAQGSQETQYF
DNA: TGTGCCAGCAGCGCCCAGGGTAGTCAAGAGACCCAGTACTTC
D: -
size: -
V: TRBV11-3
J: TRBJ2-5

CDR3: CASSAGLGREQYF
DNA: TGTGCCAGCAGCGCGGGACTAGGGAGGGAGCAGTACTTC
D: TRBD2
size: few
V: TRBV7-2
J: TRBJ2-7

CDR3: CASSLEGGGPRQPQHF
DNA: TGCGCCAGCAGCTTGGAGGGAGGGGGGCCTCGACAGCCCCAGCATTTT
D: -
size: -
V: TRBV5-1
J: TRBJ1-5

CDR3: CASSQPYRGANYGYTF
DNA: TGCGCCAGCAGCCAACCGTACAGGGGGGCTAACTATGGCTACACCTTC
D: TRBD1
size: -
V: TRBV4-1
J: TRBJ1-2

CDR3: CASSQTLAGAKDYF
DNA: TGTGCCAGCAGCCAAACACTAGCGGGGGCCAAGGATTACTTC
D: TRBD2
size: -
V: TRBV11-2
J: TRBJ2-5

CDR3: CASSLGTVRWNYGYTF
DNA: TGCGCCAGCAGCTTGGGGACAGTCAGGTGGAACTATGGCTACACCTTC
D: -
size: -
V: TRBV5-1
J: TRBJ1-2

CDR3: CATSTAGGSQPQHF
DNA: TGTGCCACCAGCACTGCGGGGGGATCGCAGCCCCAGCATTTT
D: -
size: once
V: TRBV15
J: TRBJ1-5

CDR3: CASSLIGQGAYEQYF
DNA: TGTGCCAGCAGCTTGATCGGACAGGGGGCGTACGAGCAGTACTTC
D: TRBD1
size: -
V: TRBV7-8
J: TRBJ2-7

CDR3: CASSVGGSGGNTGELFF
DNA: TGTGCCAGCAGCGTAGGCGGAAGCGGGGGGAACACCGGGGAGCTGTTTTTT
D: TRBD2
size: -
V: TRBV9
J: TRBJ2-2

CDR3: CASSPAGTGVTGELFF
DNA: TGTGCCAGCTCACCCGCCGGGACAGGGGTCACCGGGGAGCTGTTTTTT
D: TRBD1
size: once
V: TRBV18
J: TRBJ2-2

CDR3: CAISGDRSQGPQHF
DNA: TGTGCCATCAGCGGGGACAGGTCGCAAGGGCCCCAGCATTTT
D: TRBD1
size: -
V: TRBV10-3
J: TRBJ1-5

CDR3: CAWSVSSGGPSSDNEQFF
DNA: TGTGCCTGGAGCGTTAGTAGCGGGGGGCCAAGTTCGGACAATGAGCAGTTCTTC
D: TRBD2
size: -
V: TRBV30
J: TRBJ2-1

CDR3: CASSFDRQVRLAGKGTGELFF
DNA: TGTGCCAGCAGCTTCGATAGACAGGTGCGACTAGCGGGGAAAGGCACCGGGGAGCTGTTTTTT
D: TRBD2
size: -
V: TRBV13
J: TRBJ2-2

CDR3: CASSDSASGGADTQYF
DNA: TGTGCCAGCAGTGACTCGGCTAGCGGGGGGGCAGATACGCAGTATTTT
D: TRBD2
size: -
V: TRBV6-4
J: TRBJ2-3

CDR3: CASSRTSTEAFF
DNA: TGTGCCAGCAGTAGGACATCCACTGAAGCTTTCTTT
D: -
size: -
V: TRBV6-6
J: TRBJ1-1

CDR3: CASRRDREGALHF
DNA: TGTGCCAGCAGGCGGGACAGGGAAGGAGCCCTCCACTTT
D: TRBD1
size: -
V: TRBV6-5
J: TRBJ1-6

CDR3: CASSLAPAAAYNEQFF
DNA: TGTGCCAGCAGCTTAGCGCCGGCGGCGGCATACAATGAGCAGTTCTTC
D: -
size: -
V: TRBV7-2
J: TRBJ2-1

CDR3: CASSLLDRAAGELFF
DNA: TGTGCCAGCAGCTTACTGGACAGGGCGGCAGGGGAGCTGTTTTTT
D: TRBD1
size: -
V: TRBV7-9
J: TRBJ2-2

CDR3: CASSRRAGANEKLFF
DNA: TGTGCCAGTAGTAGAAGAGCGGGCGCTAATGAAAAACTGTTTTTT
D: -
size: -
V: TRBV19
J: TRBJ1-4

CDR3: CASSLFRGGGISTQYF
DNA: TGTGCCAGCAGTTTATTTCGGGGCGGGGGGATCAGTACGCAGTATTTT
D: TRBD2
size: -
V: TRBV27
J: TRBJ2-3

CDR3: CASSHPGGGDYEQYF
DNA: TGTGCCAGCAGCCACCCCGGGGGGGGAGACTACGAGCAGTACTTC
D: TRBD2
size: few
V: TRBV4-2
J: TRBJ2-7

CDR3: CASSLAGATQETQYF
DNA: TGTGCCAGCAGCTTAGCCGGAGCTACTCAAGAGACCCAGTACTTC
D: -
size: -
V: TRBV7-2
J: TRBJ2-5

CDR3: CSVETRQLPSSGNTIYF
DNA: TGCAGCGTTGAGACCCGACAGCTGCCGAGCTCTGGAAACACCATATATTTT
D: -
size: -
V: TRBV29-1
J: TRBJ1-3

CDR3: CASSAAQGLDTEAFF
DNA: TGTGCCAGTAGTGCGGCGCAGGGTCTGGACACTGAAGCTTTCTTT
D: -
size: -
V: TRBV19
J: TRBJ1-1

CDR3: CASSPRQGPTGELFF
DNA: TGCGCCAGCAGCCCGAGACAGGGGCCCACCGGGGAGCTGTTTTTT
D: TRBD1
size: -
V: TRBV4-3
J: TRBJ2-2

CDR3: CASSPIKGDRTGEQYF
DNA: TGTGCCAGCAGCCCTATAAAGGGGGACCGGACGGGAGAGCAGTACTTC
D: -
size: -
V: TRBV5-8
J: TRBJ2-7

CDR3: CASSEGTGSDQPQHF
DNA: TGTGCCAGCAGTGAAGGGACAGGGTCGGATCAGCCCCAGCATTTT
D: TRBD1
size: -
V: TRBV6-1
J: TRBJ1-5

CDR3: CASSLWQGAADTQYF
DNA: TGTGCCAGCAGTTTATGGCAGGGGGCTGCAGATACGCAGTATTTT
D: TRBD1
size: -
V: TRBV28
J: TRBJ2-3

CDR3: CASSGRRIEDTIYF
DNA: TGTGCCAGCAGTGGTAGAAGGATAGAGGACACCATATATTTT
D: -
size: -
V: TRBV2
J: TRBJ1-3

CDR3: CASSMAQFTEAFF
DNA: TGTGCCAGTAGTATGGCCCAGTTCACTGAAGCTTTCTTT
D: -
size: -
V: TRBV19
J: TRBJ1-1

CDR3: CASSLKRGGGTDTQYF
DNA: TGTGCCAGCAGTTTAAAGCGGGGGGGAGGCACAGATACGCAGTATTTT
D: TRBD2
size: -
V: TRBV27
J: TRBJ2-3

CDR3: CASSLGGEARIQYF
DNA: TGTGCCAGCAGCTTAGGAGGGGAGGCGCGCATTCAGTACTTC
D: -
size: few
V: TRBV7-9
J: TRBJ2-4

CDR3: CASSQVTWGRNTIYF
DNA: TGCGCCAGCAGCCAAGTTACATGGGGCCGAAACACCATATATTTT
D: -
size: -
V: TRBV4-3
J: TRBJ1-3

CDR3: CASRTGEETQYF
DNA: TGCGCCAGCAGGACAGGGGAAGAGACCCAGTACTTC
D: TRBD1
size: -
V: TRBV4-1
J: TRBJ2-5

CDR3: CASRRIQGARGTNEKLFF
DNA: TGTGCCAGTAGAAGAATACAGGGGGCTAGGGGGACTAATGAAAAACTGTTTTTT
D: TRBD1
size: -
V: TRBV19
J: TRBJ1-4

CDR3: CASSPHGNQPQHF
DNA: TGTGCCAGCAGTCCCCATGGCAATCAGCCCCAGCATTTT
D: -
size: few
V: TRBV7-9
J: TRBJ1-5

CDR3: CASSGPLGGFSYEQYF
DNA: TGCGCCAGCAGTGGACCTTTAGGGGGTTTCTCCTACGAGCAGTACTTC
D: -
size: few
V: TRBV10-2
J: TRBJ2-7

CDR3: CAWGRDSLNEKLFF
DNA: TGTGCCTGGGGCCGGGACAGCCTAAATGAAAAACTGTTTTTT
D: TRBD1
size: -
V: TRBV30
J: TRBJ1-4

CDR3: CASTDRADSPLHF
DNA: TGTGCCAGCACGGACAGGGCTGATTCACCCCTCCACTTT
D: TRBD1
size: few
V: TRBV2
J: TRBJ1-6

CDR3: CASREGSGELFF
DNA: TGTGCCAGCAGGGAGGGGTCCGGGGAGCTGTTTTTT
D: -
size: -
V: TRBV11-3
J: TRBJ2-2